This T cell receptor (beta chain) was obtained from a study of TIL therapy for anti-PD-1-resistant metastatic lung cancer. The libraries were made with immunoSEQ v3. Here immunoSEQ multiplex PCR was the method, and the copy in TCRdb shows in-frame clones only, minus some. The repertoire holds about 50,000 clones, 79% seen once, with under 5.5% in the top ten. The germline V and J ends were trimmed by 0 bases and 2 bases, with 2 bases remaining between them. This CDR3 region has 13 residues. Per germline, CDR1 GTSNPN and CDR2 SVGIG (reference sequence). Documented time point: pre-treatment sample, taken before nivolumab and TIL therapy.

The chain links TRBV30 to TRBJ2-6; D gene ambiguous. The sequences come from blood, collected at baseline. The TCR sequence derives from a woman between 25 and 80 years old with non-small cell lung cancer. The CDR3 DNA reads as TGTGCCTGGAGTGTCGCTGGGGCCAACGTCCTGACTTTC. It is translated as CAWSVAGANVLTF.